This is a list of T cell receptor beta chains from one sample in a study of blood T cell repertoires in COVID-19. Measured with immunoSEQ multiplex PCR; TCRdb has only the in-frame clones, and not every one. The sample has about 170,000 clones, more than 70% seen once; the top ten hold around 1.9%. The sample was peripheral blood. These receptors all come from a man between 50 and 59 years old who had recovered from COVID-19. Each CDR3 is given with its conserved first and last residue. D genes are given only for firm matches. Size is stated for part of the rows, as once, few or many counts, or as a class when the clone is expanded.

clone_size	v_call	j_call	d_call	cdr3_aa	cdr3_nt
once	TRBV28	TRBJ2-1	NA	CASSFMSGGNEQFF	TGTGCCAGCAGTTTTATGTCAGGGGGGAATGAGCAGTTCTTC
NA	TRBV19	TRBJ1-5	TRBD1	CASSPADDRGQPQHF	TGTGCCAGTAGTCCCGCAGATGACAGGGGTCAGCCCCAGCATTTT
NA	TRBV6-2/TRBV6-3	TRBJ1-5	NA	CASSDYRVNQPQHF	TGTGCCAGCAGTGATTACAGAGTAAATCAGCCCCAGCATTTT
few	TRBV7-9	TRBJ2-7	TRBD2	CASSLSSGNRYEQYF	TGTGCCAGCAGCCTCTCTAGCGGTAACCGCTACGAGCAGTACTTC
NA	TRBV7-8	TRBJ2-1	TRBD2	CASSSRTSGSPREQFF	TGTGCCAGCAGCTCCCGGACTAGCGGGAGTCCTCGCGAGCAGTTCTTC
few	TRBV6-2/TRBV6-3	TRBJ1-1	TRBD1	CASSYFLTGEAFF	TGTGCCAGCAGTTACTTCCTGACAGGGGAAGCTTTCTTT
NA	TRBV6-5	TRBJ2-7	NA	CASSFGGSYEQYF	TGTGCCAGCAGTTTTGGTGGGAGCTACGAGCAGTACTTC
NA	TRBV7-3	TRBJ2-7	TRBD1	CASSSAGTGAYEQYF	TGTGCCAGCAGCTCTGCCGGGACAGGAGCCTACGAGCAGTACTTC
NA	TRBV20-1	TRBJ2-3	NA	CSARAGDTQYF	TGCAGTGCCAGAGCGGGAGATACGCAGTATTTT
NA	TRBV28	TRBJ1-2	TRBD1	CASSLFGGTGDYGYTF	TGTGCCAGCAGTCTCTTCGGGGGGACAGGGGATTATGGCTACACCTTC
NA	TRBV5-5	TRBJ1-2	TRBD1	CASSPTGTGSYGYTF	TGTGCCAGCAGCCCTACCGGGACAGGGAGTTATGGCTACACCTTC
NA	TRBV28	TRBJ2-2	NA	CAGSRTATGELFF	TGTGCCGGGTCTCGGACAGCCACCGGGGAGCTGTTTTTT
NA	TRBV5-1	TRBJ2-1	TRBD1	CASTLGQGSYNEQFF	TGCGCCAGCACCCTAGGACAGGGATCCTACAATGAGCAGTTCTTC
NA	TRBV28	TRBJ1-1	TRBD1	CASSYSTGVYTEAFF	TGTGCCAGCAGTTACTCCACAGGGGTATACACTGAAGCTTTCTTT
NA	TRBV6-2/TRBV6-3	TRBJ2-7	TRBD2	CASSFGRASEQYF	TGTGCCAGCAGCTTCGGGAGGGCCAGCGAGCAGTACTTC
NA	TRBV28	TRBJ2-1	TRBD2	CASRLAGINEQFF	TGTGCCAGCAGACTAGCGGGGATCAATGAGCAGTTCTTC
NA	TRBV5-4	TRBJ2-7	NA	CASSLGGGSLNEQYF	TGTGCCAGCAGCTTGGGCGGTGGGTCGTTAAACGAGCAGTACTTC
NA	TRBV7-2	TRBJ2-1	TRBD1	CASSLMGQGYNEQFF	TGTGCCAGCAGCTTAATGGGACAGGGCTACAATGAGCAGTTCTTC
NA	TRBV19	TRBJ1-2	NA	CASSWTLGYTF	TGTGCCAGTAGCTGGACACTAGGCTACACCTTC
NA	TRBV9	TRBJ1-1	NA	CASSGGNTEAFF	TGTGCCAGCAGCGGAGGGAACACTGAAGCTTTCTTT
NA	TRBV6-4	TRBJ1-1	NA	CASRPTEPNTEAFF	TGTGCCAGCAGGCCGACAGAACCGAACACTGAAGCTTTCTTT
NA	TRBV5-1	TRBJ2-7	NA	CASSLGRAGGTYEQYF	TGCGCCAGCAGCTTGGGGCGGGCCGGGGGAACCTACGAGCAGTACTTC
NA	TRBV19	TRBJ2-3	TRBD1	CASSQTGTTDTQYF	TGTGCCAGTAGCCAGACAGGGACGACAGATACGCAGTATTTT
NA	TRBV29-1	TRBJ2-5	TRBD1	CSVGETGAGETQYF	TGCAGCGTTGGAGAGACAGGGGCGGGAGAGACCCAGTACTTC
NA	TRBV5-1	TRBJ1-3	TRBD1	CASSLEGYRGTGNTIYF	TGCGCCAGCAGCTTGGAAGGTTACAGGGGGACTGGAAACACCATATATTTT
NA	TRBV5-1	TRBJ1-2	TRBD1	CASSSGGLHYGYTF	TGCGCCAGCAGCTCAGGGGGGTTACACTATGGCTACACCTTC
NA	TRBV6-5	TRBJ2-5	NA	CASSYGGSQETQYF	TGTGCCAGCAGTTACGGGGGCAGCCAAGAGACCCAGTACTTC
NA	TRBV7-8	TRBJ1-1	NA	CASSLAGPPAEAFF	TGTGCCAGCAGTTTGGCGGGGCCCCCAGCTGAAGCTTTCTTT
NA	TRBV12-3/TRBV12-4	TRBJ2-5	NA	CASSFYSQETQYF	TGTGCCAGCAGTTTTTACAGTCAAGAGACCCAGTACTTC
once	TRBV5-4	TRBJ2-3	TRBD1	CASSIGTGGLIPDTQYF	TGTGCCAGCAGCATCGGGACAGGGGGCCTCATTCCCGATACGCAGTATTTT
NA	TRBV21-1	TRBJ2-7	NA	CASPGRRDSAFYEQYF	TGTGCCAGCCCAGGAAGACGGGACTCAGCTTTTTACGAGCAGTACTTC
NA	TRBV6-5	TRBJ1-1	TRBD1	CASSTDRSTTNEAFF	TGTGCCAGCAGTACGGACAGGAGTACAACAAATGAAGCTTTCTTT
NA	TRBV7-2	TRBJ1-5	NA	CASSPGGNQPQHF	TGTGCCAGCAGCCCGGGGGGCAATCAGCCCCAGCATTTT
few	TRBV6-5	TRBJ2-7	NA	CASPDFASSYEQYF	TGTGCCAGTCCAGACTTTGCCTCCTCCTACGAGCAGTACTTC
NA	TRBV19	TRBJ1-5	TRBD1	CASGQGGINQPQHF	TGTGCCAGCGGACAGGGGGGTATCAATCAGCCCCAGCATTTT
NA	TRBV6-2/TRBV6-3	TRBJ1-5	TRBD1	CASSLQGQGNNQPQHF	TGTGCCAGCAGCCTACAGGGGCAGGGGAACAATCAGCCCCAGCATTTT
NA	TRBV9	TRBJ2-1	TRBD2	CASSAGTSGSHEQFF	TGTGCCAGCAGCGCCGGGACTAGCGGGAGCCATGAGCAGTTCTTC
NA	TRBV28	TRBJ1-2	NA	CASSLSRALGGYTF	TGTGCCAGCAGTTTATCCAGGGCGCTTGGGGGCTACACCTTC
NA	TRBV28	TRBJ2-1	NA	CASRSVEQFF	TGTGCCAGCAGATCCGTTGAGCAGTTCTTC
once	TRBV28	TRBJ1-2	TRBD1	CASNPQQGVGGYTF	TGTGCCAGCAATCCCCAGCAGGGGGTAGGTGGCTACACCTTC
NA	TRBV18	TRBJ2-3	TRBD2	CASSHNSGGSTDTQYF	TGTGCCAGCTCCCACAATAGCGGGGGTAGCACAGATACGCAGTATTTT
NA	TRBV21-1	TRBJ1-3	NA	CAFGTVGNTIYF	TGTGCCTTCGGGACAGTTGGAAACACCATATATTTT
NA	TRBV11-3	TRBJ1-2	NA	CASKKRGSYGYTF	TGTGCCAGCAAAAAAAGGGGCAGCTATGGCTACACCTTC
NA	TRBV7-2	TRBJ2-3	NA	CASSLRSNTDTQYF	TGTGCCAGCAGCTTACGGTCCAACACAGATACGCAGTATTTT